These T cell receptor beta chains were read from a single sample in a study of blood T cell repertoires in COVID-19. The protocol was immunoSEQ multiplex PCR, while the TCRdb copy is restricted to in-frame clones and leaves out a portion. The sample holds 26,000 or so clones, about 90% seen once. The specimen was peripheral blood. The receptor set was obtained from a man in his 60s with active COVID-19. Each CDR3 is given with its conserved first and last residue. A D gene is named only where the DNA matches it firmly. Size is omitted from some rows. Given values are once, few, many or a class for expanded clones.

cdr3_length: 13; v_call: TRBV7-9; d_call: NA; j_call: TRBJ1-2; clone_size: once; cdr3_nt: TGTGCCAGCAGCGCCCAGGGTGTAGGCGGCTACACCTTC; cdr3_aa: CASSAQGVGGYTF
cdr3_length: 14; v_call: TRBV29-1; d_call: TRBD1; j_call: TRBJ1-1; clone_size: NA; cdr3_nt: TGCAGCGTTGTAAGGGACCAGGGGGCCACTGAAGCTTTCTTT; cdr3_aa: CSVVRDQGATEAFF
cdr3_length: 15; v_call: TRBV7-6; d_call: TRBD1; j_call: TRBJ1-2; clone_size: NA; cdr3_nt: TGTGCCAGCAGCCTCCGGACAGGGGGAAACTATGGCTACACCTTC; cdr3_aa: CASSLRTGGNYGYTF
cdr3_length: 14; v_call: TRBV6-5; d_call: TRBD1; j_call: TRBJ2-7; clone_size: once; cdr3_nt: TGTGCCAGCAGGGACAGGGGGCGGCGATACGAGCAGTACTTC; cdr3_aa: CASRDRGRRYEQYF
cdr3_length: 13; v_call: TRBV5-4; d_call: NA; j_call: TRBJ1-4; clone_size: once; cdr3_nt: TGTGCCAGCAGCTTGCAAACTAATGAAAAACTGTTTTTT; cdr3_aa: CASSLQTNEKLFF
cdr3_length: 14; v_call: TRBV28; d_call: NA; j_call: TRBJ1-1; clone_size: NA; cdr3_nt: TGTGCCAGCAGCTATGACAGGCTGAACACTGAAGCTTTCTTT; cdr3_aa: CASSYDRLNTEAFF
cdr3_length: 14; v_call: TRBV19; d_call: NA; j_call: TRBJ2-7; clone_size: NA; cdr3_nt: TGTGCCAGTAGCGAAATCGGGACAAGCTACGAGCAGTACTTC; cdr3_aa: CASSEIGTSYEQYF
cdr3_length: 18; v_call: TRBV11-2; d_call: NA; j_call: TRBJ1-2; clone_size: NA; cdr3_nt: TGTGCCAGCAGCTTAGGCCCGGAGAAGGACCCAGGGGTCTATGGCTACACCTTC; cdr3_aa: CASSLGPEKDPGVYGYTF
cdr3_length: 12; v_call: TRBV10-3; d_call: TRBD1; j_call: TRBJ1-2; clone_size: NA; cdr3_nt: TGTGCCATCAGTGAGACAGGGGAGGGCTACACCTTC; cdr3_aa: CAISETGEGYTF
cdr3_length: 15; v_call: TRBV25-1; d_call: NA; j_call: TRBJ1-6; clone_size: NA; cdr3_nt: TGTGCCAGCAGCCTACTGAGCTCCTATAATTCACCCCTCCACTTT; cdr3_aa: CASSLLSSYNSPLHF
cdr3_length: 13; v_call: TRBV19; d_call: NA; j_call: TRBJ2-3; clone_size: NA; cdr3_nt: TGTGCCAGTAACAAGCGGTACACAGATACGCAGTATTTT; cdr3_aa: CASNKRYTDTQYF
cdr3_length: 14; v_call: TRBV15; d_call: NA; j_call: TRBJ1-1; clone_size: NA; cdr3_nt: TGTGCCACCAGCAGAGAAGGGGCAGGGAAGGGGGCTTTCTTT; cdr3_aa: CATSREGAGKGAFF
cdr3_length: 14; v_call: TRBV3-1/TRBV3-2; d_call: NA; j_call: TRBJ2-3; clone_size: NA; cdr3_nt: TGTGCCAGCAGCGGGCTGTTGGGCACAGATACGCAGTATTTT; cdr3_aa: CASSGLLGTDTQYF
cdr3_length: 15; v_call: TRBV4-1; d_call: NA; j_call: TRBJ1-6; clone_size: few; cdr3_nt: TGCGCCAGCAGCCAAGATAGACTTAATAATTCACCCCTCCACTTT; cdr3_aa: CASSQDRLNNSPLHF
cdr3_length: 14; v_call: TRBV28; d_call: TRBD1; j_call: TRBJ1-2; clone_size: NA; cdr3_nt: TGTGCCAGCAGTTTGAGCAGGGGGCTAGGAGGCTACACCTTC; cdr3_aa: CASSLSRGLGGYTF
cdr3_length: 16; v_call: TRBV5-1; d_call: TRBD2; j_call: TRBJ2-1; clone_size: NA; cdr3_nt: TGCGCCAGCAGCTCGACATCCGGGACTAGCTGGAATGAGCAGTTCTTC; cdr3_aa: CASSSTSGTSWNEQFF
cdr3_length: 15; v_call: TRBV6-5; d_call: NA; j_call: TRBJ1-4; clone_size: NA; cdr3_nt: TGTGCCAGCAGACTCCGGACAGCCGATAATGAAAAACTGTTTTTT; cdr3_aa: CASRLRTADNEKLFF
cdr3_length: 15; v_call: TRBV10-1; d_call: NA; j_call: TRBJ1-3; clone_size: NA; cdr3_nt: TGCGCCAGCAGTGAGATGGCGGTCCCTGGAAACACCATATATTTT; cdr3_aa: CASSEMAVPGNTIYF
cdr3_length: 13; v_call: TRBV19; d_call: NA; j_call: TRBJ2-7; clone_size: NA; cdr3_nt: TGTGCCAGTAGTATGGACTTGGCCTACGAGCAGTACTTC; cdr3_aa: CASSMDLAYEQYF
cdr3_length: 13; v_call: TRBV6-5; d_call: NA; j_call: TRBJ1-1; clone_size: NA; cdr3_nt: TGTGCCAGCAGTCCGACAGGTCCCAGTGAAGCTTTCTTT; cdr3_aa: CASSPTGPSEAFF
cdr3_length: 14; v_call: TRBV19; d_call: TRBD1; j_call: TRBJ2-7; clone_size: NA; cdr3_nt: TGTGCCAGTAGTCCTGACAGGGGGTGGGACGAGCAGTACTTC; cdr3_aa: CASSPDRGWDEQYF
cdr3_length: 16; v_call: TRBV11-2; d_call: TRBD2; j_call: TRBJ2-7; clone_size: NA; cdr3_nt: TGTGCCAGCAGCTTATACACTAGCGGGGCAGCCTACGAGCAGTACTTC; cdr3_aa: CASSLYTSGAAYEQYF